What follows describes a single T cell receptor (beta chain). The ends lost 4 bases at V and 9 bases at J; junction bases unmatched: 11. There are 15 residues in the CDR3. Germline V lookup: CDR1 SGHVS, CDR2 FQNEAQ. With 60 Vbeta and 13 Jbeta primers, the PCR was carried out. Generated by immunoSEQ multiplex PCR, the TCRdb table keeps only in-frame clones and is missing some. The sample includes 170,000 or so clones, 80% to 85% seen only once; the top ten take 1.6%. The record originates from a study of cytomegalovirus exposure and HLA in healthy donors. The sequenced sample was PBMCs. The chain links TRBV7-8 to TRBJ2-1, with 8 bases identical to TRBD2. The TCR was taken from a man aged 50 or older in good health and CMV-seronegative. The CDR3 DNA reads TGTGCCAGCAGCTCAAAAAGCGGGAGTGGTAGTGAGCAGTTCTTC. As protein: CASSSKSGSGSEQFF.